The next 2 T cell receptor beta chains were all read from a single sample in a study of blood T cell repertoires in COVID-19 (dated by TCRdb to the early 2020s). Library prep was done by the immunoSEQ multiplex PCR assay. TCRdb retrieved this table from immuneACCESS and kept in-frame rearrangements only. Not all clones are present; in checked studies, unresolved V genes account for under half, and no reason is known for the remainder. Recorded for this sample are over 200,000 clones; more than 80% of them occurred a single time. The top ten clonotypes cover about 2.2% of the sample. Sequenced sample: peripheral blood. These TCRs come from a man younger than 45 who had recovered from COVID-19.

The gene calls are TRBV19 and TRBJ1-2; D possibly corresponds to TRBD1 (5 bases). This CDR3 is 12 amino acids long. Germline CDR1 LNHDA, CDR2 SQIVND (reference sequence). Trimming took off 7 bases at V and 11 bases at J, with 17 bases between the two ends. Here the CDR3 reads CASNNRPEGYTF. In DNA, the CDR3 is TGTGCCAGTAACAACAGGCCAGAAGGGTACACCTTC.

The chain couples TRBV12-3 or TRBV12-4 to TRBJ2-4, with 10 nucleotides matching TRBD1. With V trimmed by 5 bases and J by 7 bases, 2 bases remained unmatched. This CDR3 has 13 amino acids. The CDR3: CASSRQGANIQYF. In DNA form, the CDR3 reads TGTGCCAGCAGTAGACAGGGGGCCAACATTCAGTACTTC.